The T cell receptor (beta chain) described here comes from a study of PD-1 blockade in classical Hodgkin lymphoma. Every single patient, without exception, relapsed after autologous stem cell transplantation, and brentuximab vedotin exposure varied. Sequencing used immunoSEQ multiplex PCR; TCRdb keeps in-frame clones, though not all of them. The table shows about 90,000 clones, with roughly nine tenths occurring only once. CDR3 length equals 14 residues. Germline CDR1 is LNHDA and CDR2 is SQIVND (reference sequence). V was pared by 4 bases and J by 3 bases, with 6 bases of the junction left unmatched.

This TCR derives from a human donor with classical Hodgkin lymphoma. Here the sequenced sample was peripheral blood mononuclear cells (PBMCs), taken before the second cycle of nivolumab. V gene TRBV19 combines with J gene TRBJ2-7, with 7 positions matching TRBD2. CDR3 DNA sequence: TGTGCCAGTAGTAGGGCGGGAGTCGACTACGAGCAGTACTTC. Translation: CASSRAGVDYEQYF.